The source of this TCR beta chain is a study of control samples from healthy donors and cancer patients. The assay was immunoSEQ multiplex PCR, and TCRdb's table has in-frame clones only and misses some. This sample has roughly 73,000 clones; under 90% occur once, and the top ten carry 25% to 35%. CDR3 length equals 13 residues. V lost 11 bases and J lost 2, with 13 bases in between. The germline gives CDR1 LNHDA, CDR2 SQIVND (reference sequence). This rearrangement joins TRBV19 to TRBJ1-3, with D maybe TRBD1 (5 bases). The sequenced sample consisted of blood. This sequence originates from a man aged 45-60 years in good health. CDR3 DNA sequence: TGTGCCTCTAGACTAGGGGCTGGAAACACCATATATTTT. This sequence encodes CASRLGAGNTIYF.